The 26 T cell receptor beta chains in this list originate from one sample, sequenced in a study of shared clonotypes between healthy human individuals. Sequencing used immunoSEQ multiplex PCR; TCRdb keeps in-frame clones, though not all of them. Here the sample spans about 2.4 million clones, 80% to 95% being singletons. The sequencing sample was made of naive CD4+ T cells from PBMCs. Subset here: CD45RA+ positively selected. These TCRs come from a man between 18 and 29 years old in good health. Some clones in this sample may be carry-over from other donors' samples.

The CDR3 DNA follows: TGTGCCAGCAGCAGCTCGGCCGGGACCTATGAAAAACTGTTTTTT. It codes for CASSSSAGTYEKLFF. This chain uses TRBV5-4 with TRBJ1-4; possible D gene TRBD1, 5 bases. Trimming removed 4 bases from V and 6 bases from J, with 16 bases in between. The CDR3 covers 15 residues. Germline CDR1 and CDR2: SGHNT and YYREEE (reference sequence).

The chain couples TRBV18 to TRBJ2-7; D is perhaps TRBD2 (5 bases). The germline V gene has CDR1 KGHSH and CDR2 LQKENI. CDR3 length: 16 residues. Trimming pared 5 bases from V and 0 bases from J, leaving 17 bases between. The CDR3 loop reads CASSGLAQRSSYEQYF. The CDR3 coding sequence is TGTGCCAGCTCAGGGCTAGCCCAAAGGAGCTCCTACGAGCAGTACTTC.

Points on this clone: At the DNA level, this CDR3 is encoded by other sequences in the same sample as well. V is TRBV5-4 and J is TRBJ2-5, with no clear D. Germline V gives CDR1 SGHNT, CDR2 YYREEE (reference sequence). The CDR3 has 12 amino acids. Trimming took 4 bases from V and 1 from J, leaving 5 bases between them. CDR3 bases: TGTGCCAGCAGCCTCGCCCAAGAGACCCAGTACTTC. As protein: CASSLAQETQYF.

The rearrangement uses TRBV19 and TRBJ2-2, with TRBD1 matching over 7 bases. In germline, CDR1 is LNHDA, CDR2 SQIVND (reference sequence). Trimming removed 11 bases from V and 2 bases from J; junction bases left unmatched: 8. The CDR3 extends over 14 amino acids. The DNA for the CDR3 is TGTGCCGGAAGACAGGGCATTAACACCGGGGAGCTGTTTTTT. It is translated as CAGRQGINTGELFF.

The gene calls are TRBV30 and TRBJ1-5; D is uncertain. V lost 5 bases to trimming and J lost 7 bases, with 15 bases between them. Germline values: CDR1 GTSNPN, CDR2 SVGIG (reference sequence). The CDR3 has 13 amino acids. The CDR3 loop is CAWEGGHGQPQHF. The CDR3 nucleotides read TGTGCCTGGGAGGGAGGTCATGGGCAGCCCCAGCATTTT.

V is TRBV7-3 and J is TRBJ2-3, with TRBD2 as a possible D gene (5 bases). Trimming shortened V by 3 bases and J by 2 bases, and 12 bases separated the two germline ends. There are 15 residues in the CDR3. CDR1 and CDR2 (germline): SGHTA, FQGTGA. The CDR3 sequence: CASSLGAGLTDTQYF. CDR3 nucleotide sequence: TGTGCCAGCAGCTTGGGAGCCGGACTCACAGATACGCAGTATTTT.

The gene calls are TRBV11-2 and TRBJ2-6; possibly TRBD1 for D (6 bases). The CDR3 sequence is 18 residues long. Germline CDR1 SGHAT, CDR2 FQNNGV. V was shortened by 3 bases and J by 0 bases, with 15 bases between the two germline ends. DNA for the CDR3: TGTGCCAGCAGCTTGAGGCAGGGGTCTCTCTCTGGGGCCAACGTCCTGACTTTC. Protein sequence: CASSLRQGSLSGANVLTF.

V is TRBV5-6 and J is TRBJ1-1; 7 bases are a match to TRBD1. The CDR3 has 14 residues. The germline CDR1 and CDR2 sequences are SGHDT and YYEEEE. V trimming: 2 bases; J trimming: 2 bases; junction bases outside the gene matches: 3. DNA for the CDR3: TGTGCCAGCAGCTTAGGGGGCGCAAACACTGAAGCTTTCTTT. This sequence encodes CASSLGGANTEAFF.

Worth noting for this clone: The sample holds other DNA sequences that translate to the same CDR3. The rearrangement joins TRBV10-3 to TRBJ2-3; TRBD2 aligns across 11 bases. Trimming cost V 4 bases and J 5 bases; bases outside gene matches: 5. Germline assignment: CDR1 ENHRY and CDR2 SYGVKD. The length of the CDR3 is 15 residues. CDR3 DNA sequence: TGTGCCATCAGTGGGACTAGCGGGTTGGTAGATACGCAGTATTTT. Protein product: CAISGTSGLVDTQYF.

This clone occurred once. Other nucleotide sequences from this sample produce the same CDR3. The genes are TRBV6-4 and TRBJ2-3; 7 bases map to TRBD1. Germline V lookup: CDR1 MRHNA, CDR2 SNTAGT. This CDR3 comprises 14 residues. V gave up 4 bases and J gave up 0 bases; unmatched junction bases: 1. CDR3 region: CASSGTGSTDTQYF. The CDR3 DNA reads as TGTGCCAGCAGTGGGACAGGCAGCACAGATACGCAGTATTTT.

The chain joins TRBV5-6 to TRBJ2-2; the D is unclear. CDR1 and CDR2 (germline): SGHDT, YYEEEE. Trimming shortened V by 0 bases and J by 1 base, and 7 bases separated the two germline ends. This CDR3 is built from 15 residues. CDR3 in amino acids: CASSLVPENTGELFF. CDR3 DNA: TGTGCCAGCAGCTTGGTTCCAGAGAACACCGGGGAGCTGTTTTTT.

The rearrangement joins TRBV4-3 to TRBJ1-5; the D gene is possibly TRBD1 (6 bases). Trimming took 1 base from V and 9 from J, leaving 19 bases between them. CDR3 size: 16 residues. Germline CDR1 reads LGHNA; CDR2 reads YSLEER. In DNA form, the CDR3 reads TGCGCCAGCAGCCAAGGGGTACAGGGCCGCGTGGGGCCCCAGCATTTT. As protein: CASSQGVQGRVGPQHF.

The chain links TRBV18 to TRBJ2-2; 8 positions match TRBD2. CDR3 length: 16 residues. In germline, CDR1 is KGHSH, CDR2 LQKENI. J gave up 0 bases and V 1 base, and 1 base lay outside the gene matches. The CDR3 loop reads CASSPQRETNTGELFF. CDR3 DNA: TGTGCCAGCTCACCACAGCGGGAGACGAACACCGGGGAGCTGTTTTTT. Full variable domain (missing parts from reference TRBV18 and TRBJ2-2): NAGVMQNPRHLVRRRGQEARLRCSPMKGHSHVYWYRQLPEEGLKFMVYLQKENIIDESGMPKERFSAEFPKEGPSILRIQQVVRGDSAAYFCASSPQRETNTGELFFGEGSRLTVL.

The chain is built from TRBV4-1 and TRBJ2-5; D possibly corresponds to TRBD2 (7 bases). The CDR3 has 18 amino acids. Trimming shortened V by 1 base and J by 7 bases, and 25 bases separated the two germline ends. Germline loops: CDR1 MGHRA, CDR2 YSYEKL. CDR3 nucleotides: TGCGCCAGCAGCCAAGGCAGGACGGGAGGACGTGGGGGGGCGACCCAGTACTTC. Its translation is CASSQGRTGGRGGATQYF.

This clone was seen more than once but under ten times. The chain carries TRBV28 and TRBJ1-2, with D tentatively TRBD1 (5 bases). The CDR3 is 15 amino acids. Trimming stripped 7 bases from V and 4 bases from J, with 19 bases between. Germline V lookup: CDR1 MDHEN, CDR2 SYDVKM. CDR3 region: CASTLRGSLGYGYTF. As DNA, the CDR3 is TGTGCCAGCACCCTACGGGGGAGTCTAGGCTATGGCTACACCTTC.

The chain uses TRBV9 and TRBJ2-7, with 8 positions matching TRBD2. Trimming at V came to 10 bases and at J to 1 base, leaving 13 bases not matched to a gene. CDR1 is SGDLS and CDR2 is YYNGEE in the germline V gene. The CDR3 covers 15 residues. DNA for the CDR3: TGTGCCGGATCTCTAACTAGCGGCCGTTCCTACGAGCAGTACTTC. Its protein is CAGSLTSGRSYEQYF.

The V gene is TRBV27, the J gene TRBJ2-3; 7 nucleotides line up with TRBD2. The V gene end was trimmed by 4 bases and the J gene end by 6 bases; junction bases not matched to a gene: 7. The germline V gene has CDR1 MNHEY and CDR2 SMNVEV (reference sequence). CDR3 length equals 14 residues. The CDR3 reads CASSSLASGDTQYF. CDR3 nucleotides: TGTGCCAGCAGTTCACTAGCGTCGGGGGATACGCAGTATTTT.

The J gene is TRBJ2-7, the V gene TRBV19, with 8 bases identical to TRBD1. CDR1 LNHDA and CDR2 SQIVND come from the germline V gene (reference sequence). The CDR3 runs to 16 residues. The V gene end was trimmed by 5 bases and the J gene end by 2 bases; junction bases not matched to a gene: 11. DNA of the CDR3: TGTGCCAGTAGTCTCACGTTGGGGACAGGAACCTACGAGCAGTACTTC. Translating it yields CASSLTLGTGTYEQYF.

The chain couples TRBV6-5 to TRBJ2-6; D gene unclear. CDR1 MNHEY and CDR2 SVGAGI come from the germline V gene. The CDR3 covers 15 residues. V lost 6 bases to trimming and J lost 3 bases, with 12 bases between them. CDR3 sequence (DNA): TGTGCCAGCAGCCGCGCTGGGAATGGGGCCAACGTCCTGACTTTC. Protein: CASSRAGNGANVLTF.

This rearrangement joins TRBV6-5 to TRBJ2-7, with D uncertain. CDR3 length: 12 residues. From germline, CDR1 is MNHEY and CDR2 SVGAGI. V gave up 10 bases and J gave up 5 bases, with 15 bases separating them. Here the CDR3 reads CATRSRSNEQYF. For the CDR3, the DNA is TGTGCCACCAGATCCAGGAGCAACGAGCAGTACTTC.

Note on this clone: This sample includes further DNA sequences coding for the same CDR3. The chain combines TRBV5-1 with TRBJ2-7; 13 nucleotides line up with TRBD2. The CDR3 has 17 residues. CDR1 and CDR2 from the germline V gene are SGHRS and YFSETQ. V dropped 4 bases and J dropped 0; count of bases not matched to a gene: 7. The CDR3 DNA sequence: TGCGCCAGCAGCCTCAGGACTAGCGGGAGCCTCTCCTACGAGCAGTACTTC. This sequence encodes CASSLRTSGSLSYEQYF. Full variable domain (rest looked up from reference TRBV5-1 and TRBJ2-7): KAGVTQTPRYLIKTRGQQVTLSCSPISGHRSVSWYQQTPGQGLQFLFEYFSETQRNKGNFPGRFSGRQFSNSRSEMNVSTLELGDSALYLCASSLRTSGSLSYEQYFGPGTRLTVT.

V gene TRBV28 combines with J gene TRBJ2-7; perhaps D is TRBD1 or TRBD2 (5 bases each). Germline V CDR1 and CDR2: MDHEN, SYDVKM. V lost 4 bases and J 6 bases, leaving 22 bases between the germline ends. The CDR3 loop spans 16 amino acids. CDR3 in DNA: TGTGCCAGCAGTTCTAACTCTTGGGACGGGCTTTTCGAGCAGTACTTC. It yields the protein CASSSNSWDGLFEQYF.

CDR3 nucleotide sequence: TGTGCCACCCGCGCGGGGGGCACAGATACGCAGTATTTT. Protein product: CATRAGGTDTQYF. The V call is TRBV10-3, the J call TRBJ2-3; 7 nucleotides agree with TRBD2. The length of the CDR3 is 13 residues. Losses at the gene ends were 10 bases for V and 1 base for J; bases not matched to a gene: 5. Germline-derived CDR1 and CDR2 are ENHRY and SYGVKD.

This sequence joins TRBV7-9 and TRBJ1-1, with TRBD1 identical over 8 bases. The J segment lost 0 bases and the V segment lost 3 bases, leaving 12 bases of the junction unmatched. This CDR3 has 18 amino acids. CDR1 is SEHNR, CDR2 FQNEAQ, per germline (reference sequence). This CDR3 is CASSLRTGSTSMNTEAFF. CDR3 nucleotides: TGTGCCAGCAGCTTGCGGACAGGGTCTACCAGCATGAACACTGAAGCTTTCTTT.

Concerning this clone: Other DNA sequences within the sample encode an identical CDR3. Here the CDR3 reads CASSLGRMNTEAFF. CDR3 DNA sequence: TGTGCCAGCAGCTTGGGACGTATGAACACTGAAGCTTTCTTT. The chain joins TRBV6-5 to TRBJ1-1; perhaps TRBD1 as D (5 bases). Germline CDR1 and CDR2: MNHEY and SVGAGI. CDR3 length equals 14 residues. Trimming left V 6 bases short and J 0 bases short, with 11 bases between.

V and J are TRBV6-1 and TRBJ1-5; D is uncertain. Germline loops: CDR1 MNHNS, CDR2 SASEGT. The CDR3 has 12 residues. The V and J ends lost 6 bases and 4 bases respectively, with 7 bases between them. The CDR3 nucleotides read TGTGCCAGCAGGGCAGCAAATCAGCCCCAGCATTTT. It specifies CASRAANQPQHF.